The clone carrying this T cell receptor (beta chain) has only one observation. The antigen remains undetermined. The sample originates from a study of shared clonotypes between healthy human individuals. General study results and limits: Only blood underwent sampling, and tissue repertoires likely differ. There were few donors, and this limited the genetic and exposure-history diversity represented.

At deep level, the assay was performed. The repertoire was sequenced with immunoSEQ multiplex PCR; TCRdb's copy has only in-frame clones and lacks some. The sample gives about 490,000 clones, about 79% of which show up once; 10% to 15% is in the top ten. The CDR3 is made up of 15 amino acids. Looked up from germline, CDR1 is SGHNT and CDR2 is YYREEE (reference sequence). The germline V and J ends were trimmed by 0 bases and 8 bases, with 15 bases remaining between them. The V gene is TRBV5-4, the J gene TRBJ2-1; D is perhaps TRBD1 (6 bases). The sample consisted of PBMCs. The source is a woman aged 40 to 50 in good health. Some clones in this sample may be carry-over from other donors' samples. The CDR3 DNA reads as TGTGCCAGCAGCTTGGCTCAGGGGTTCAGGGATGAGCAGTTCTTC. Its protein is CASSLAQGFRDEQFF.